This T cell receptor beta chain comes out of a study of blood T cells in healthy people across ages. Points from the study as a whole: With donor CMV status unknown, expanded clonotype changes were possibly confounded.

Primed by a sample-barcoded 5' primer and a J-beta primer mix, a second PCR proceeded for roughly 6 to 12 cycles. A template-switch adaptor containing 12 random nucleotides labeled each cDNA molecule. Each CDR3 protein gets one entry after TCRdb re-called the 5' RACE reads with MiXCR. This table has 700,000 to 800,000 distinct CDR3 sequences, 43% appearing once. Per-sample PBMC isolation yielded at least 7 million cells. The CDR3 runs 14 residues. The V segment lost 5 bases and the J segment 9 bases; nucleotides outside the gene matches: 11. Germline V lookup: CDR1 DFQATT, CDR2 SNEGSKA (reference sequence). This clonotype was seen a handful of times. Its specificity is not known.

This receptor was identified in a woman aged 60-75 years in good health. The sample comprised blood. This chain connects TRBV20-1 to TRBJ1-1; 11 nucleotides align to TRBD1. CDR3 DNA sequence: TGCAGTGCTGCAGTCCCGGGACAGGGGGACAAAGCTTTCTTT. This sequence encodes CSAAVPGQGDKAFF.